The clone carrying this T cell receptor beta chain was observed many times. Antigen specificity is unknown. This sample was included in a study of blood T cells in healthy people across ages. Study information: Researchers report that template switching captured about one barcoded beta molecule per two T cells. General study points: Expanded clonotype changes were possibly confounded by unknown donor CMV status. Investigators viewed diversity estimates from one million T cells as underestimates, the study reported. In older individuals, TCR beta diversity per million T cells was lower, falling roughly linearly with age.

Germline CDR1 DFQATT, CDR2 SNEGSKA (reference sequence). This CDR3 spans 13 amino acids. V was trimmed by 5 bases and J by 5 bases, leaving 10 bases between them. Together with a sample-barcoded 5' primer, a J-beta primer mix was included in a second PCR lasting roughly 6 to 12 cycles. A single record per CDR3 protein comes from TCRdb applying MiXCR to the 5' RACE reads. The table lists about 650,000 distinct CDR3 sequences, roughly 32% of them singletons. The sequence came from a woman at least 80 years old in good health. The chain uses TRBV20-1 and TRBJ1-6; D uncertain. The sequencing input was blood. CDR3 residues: CSAHDGNNSPLHF. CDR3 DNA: TGCAGTGCTCACGACGGAAATAATTCACCCCTCCACTTT.